The 18 T cell receptor beta chains below come from one sample, sequenced in a study of cytomegalovirus exposure and HLA in healthy donors. Using immunoSEQ multiplex PCR, the repertoire was profiled, and TCRdb retains in-frame clones only, with some absent. The repertoire consists of about 150,000 clones, with roughly nine tenths occurring once and the leading ten covering approximately 0.7%. The sequenced material came from PBMCs. The receptors shown here come from a man in his late teens or twenties in good health and CMV-seronegative.

This chain connects TRBV5-6 to TRBJ2-4; D gene unclear. Germline CDR1 and CDR2: SGHDT and YYEEEE. CDR3 size: 15 residues. Trimming took 5 bases from V and 0 from J, leaving 12 bases between them. CDR3 amino acids: CASRSSRLAKNIQYF. The CDR3 bases are TGTGCCAGCAGATCATCGCGTTTAGCCAAAAACATTCAGTACTTC.

This rearrangement joins TRBV6-4 to TRBJ2-3; 12 bases are a match to TRBD2. Germline CDR1 reads MRHNA; CDR2 reads SNTAGT. The CDR3 length is 15 residues. V lost 6 bases to trimming and J lost 8 bases; unmatched junction nucleotides: 9. CDR3 protein: CASSPTSGSPGTQYF. The CDR3 bases are TGTGCCAGCAGCCCGACTAGCGGGAGTCCGGGTACGCAGTATTTT.

The genes are TRBV5-1 and TRBJ2-1, with TRBD2 matching 12 bases. The length of the CDR3 is 15 residues. Per germline, CDR1 SGHRS and CDR2 YFSETQ. The ends lost 7 bases at V and 9 bases at J; junction bases unmatched: 11. The CDR3 reads CASRAGTSGHGEQFF. CDR3 DNA: TGCGCCAGCCGAGCCGGGACTAGCGGGCACGGTGAGCAGTTCTTC.

The CDR3: CAWSGGGLQYF. The DNA of the CDR3 is TGTGCCTGGAGTGGCGGGGGCCTGCAGTACTTC. The V and J genes are TRBV30 and TRBJ2-7; D possibly corresponds to TRBD2 (7 bases). CDR1 is GTSNPN and CDR2 is SVGIG in the germline V gene (reference sequence). V was clipped by 1 base and J by 9 bases, with 10 bases between them. This CDR3 spans 11 amino acids.

The chain joins TRBV5-4 to TRBJ2-3, with unresolved D. Per the germline V gene, CDR1 is SGHNT and CDR2 is YYREEE (reference sequence). The CDR3 extends over 13 amino acids. V dropped 2 bases and J dropped 4 bases, with 8 bases sitting between them. CDR3 sequence (DNA): TGTGCCAGCAGCTTCGGAGCTCCAGATACGCAGTATTTT. This codes for CASSFGAPDTQYF.

The gene calls are TRBV5-1 and TRBJ1-1, with 8 bases lining up with TRBD1. V was clipped by 6 bases and J by 6 bases; unmatched bases: 10. CDR1 is SGHRS and CDR2 is YFSETQ in the germline V gene. This CDR3 region has 14 residues. The CDR3 sequence is CASNVQGATPEAFF. The DNA for the CDR3 is TGCGCCAGCAACGTGCAGGGGGCAACACCTGAAGCTTTCTTT.

J is TRBJ2-2 and V is TRBV2; weak D call: TRBD2 (7 bases). Germline V gives CDR1 SNHLY, CDR2 FYNNEI. The CDR3 has 16 amino acids. The V end lost 6 bases, the J end lost 4 bases, and 18 bases lay between the germline ends. The DNA for the CDR3 is TGTGCCAGCAGATTCGGGGGGCGAGGGGTCACCGGGGAGCTGTTTTTT. Protein sequence: CASRFGGRGVTGELFF.

The chain employs TRBV9 and TRBJ2-1, with D possibly being TRBD2 (6 bases). The CDR3 loop spans 19 amino acids. Germline V CDR1 and CDR2: SGDLS, YYNGEE. The germline V and J ends were trimmed by 0 bases and 6 bases, with 25 bases remaining between them. CDR3 bases: TGTGCCAGCAGCGTAGATGTGACTTACAGTAGGGAGGATTCCAATGAGCAGTTCTTC. Protein product: CASSVDVTYSREDSNEQFF.

The rearrangement uses TRBV7-7 and TRBJ2-1; TRBD2 aligns across 9 bases. The CDR3 loop spans 15 amino acids. From germline, CDR1 is SSHAT and CDR2 FNYEAQ (reference sequence). V shed 5 bases and J 6 bases; nucleotides not matched to a gene: 8. The CDR3, as DNA: TGTGCCAGCAGCCCAAAACTAGCGGGTAGCAATGAGCAGTTCTTC. This gives the protein CASSPKLAGSNEQFF.

The chain joins TRBV29-1 to TRBJ2-1; 9 positions agree with TRBD2. Germline CDR1 is SQVTM and CDR2 is ANQGSEA. The CDR3 runs 15 residues. With 7 bases clipped from V and 9 bases from J, the junction kept 16 bases outside the gene matches. CDR3 protein: CSGYSGSIIVGEQFF. The CDR3 region has the DNA TGCAGCGGATATAGCGGGAGTATCATTGTGGGTGAGCAGTTCTTC.

This clone was counted once. One end of the junction varies from germline; a read error may be responsible. The CDR3 bases are TGTGCCAGCAGTGTTGTTAGCGACGAGTTTCTGCACTTC. It specifies CASSVVSDEFLHF. The genes are TRBV2 and TRBJ2-7; possibly TRBD2 for D (5 bases). Germline assignment: CDR1 SNHLY and CDR2 FYNNEI. CDR3 length: 13 residues.

V gene TRBV7-6 combines with J gene TRBJ2-2; 9 bases map to TRBD2. Looked up from germline, CDR1 is SGHVS and CDR2 is FNYEAQ. This CDR3 is 16 amino acids long. Trimming cost V 5 bases and J 6 bases; bases outside gene matches: 10. The CDR3 loop reads CASSPGLAGTPGELFF. The CDR3 region has the DNA TGTGCCAGCAGCCCTGGGCTAGCGGGAACCCCCGGGGAGCTGTTTTTT.

The J gene is TRBJ2-7, the V gene TRBV10-2, with 7 bases lining up with TRBD1. V lost 0 bases to trimming and J lost 1 base; unmatched junction nucleotides: 6. The CDR3 is 16 amino acids. CDR1 and CDR2 from the germline V gene are WSHSY and SAAADI. The CDR3 sequence: CASSESSGDSSYEQYV. CDR3 coding DNA: TGCGCCAGCAGTGAGTCCTCTGGGGACAGTTCCTACGAGCAGTACGTC.

The chain combines TRBV7-9 with TRBJ1-6; D not certain. The CDR3 loop spans 15 amino acids. Trimming removed 3 bases at V and 7 bases at J, with 13 bases between. Per germline, CDR1 SEHNR and CDR2 FQNEAQ (reference sequence). The CDR3, as DNA: TGTGCCAGCAGCTTTTCCGCAGTCCCGAATTCACCCCTCCACTTT. Encoded protein: CASSFSAVPNSPLHF.

The CDR3, as DNA: TGTGCCAGTAGCGGACTAGCGGGGGGCTACAATGAGCAGTTCTTC. As protein: CASSGLAGGYNEQFF. This chain links TRBV19 with TRBJ2-1, with TRBD2 matching 14 bases. Germline V gene data show CDR1 as LNHDA and CDR2 as SQIVND (reference sequence). V gave up 6 bases and J gave up 3 bases; unmatched junction bases: 1. The CDR3 contains 15 residues. The full variable domain, its missing parts supplied by reference TRBV19 and TRBJ2-1, is DGGITQSPKYLFRKEGQNVTLSCEQNLNHDAMYWYRQDPGQGLRLIYYSQIVNDFQKGDIAEGYSVSREKKESFPLTVTSAQKNPTAFYLCASSGLAGGYNEQFFGPGTRLTVL.

The V call is TRBV7-9, the J call TRBJ1-1; 8 bases align to TRBD1. The CDR3 runs 15 residues. Germline V lookup: CDR1 SEHNR, CDR2 FQNEAQ (reference sequence). V shed 5 bases and J 1 base; nucleotides not matched to a gene: 6. The CDR3 region is CASSQGQGANTEAFF. The CDR3 DNA reads as TGTGCCAGCAGCCAGGGGCAGGGGGCGAACACTGAAGCTTTCTTT.

V gene TRBV7-2 combines with J gene TRBJ1-1, with 9 positions matching TRBD1. CDR3 size: 14 residues. Germline V gene lookup returns CDR1 SGHTA and CDR2 FQGNSA. V shed 1 base, J shed 8 bases, and the junction held 5 bases outside the gene matches. For the CDR3, the DNA is TGTGCCAGCAGCTTAGTGGGGACAGGGTGGGAAGCTTTCTTT. Translation: CASSLVGTGWEAFF.

The chain links TRBV27 to TRBJ2-7; the D gene is possibly TRBD1 (6 bases). Between the trimmed V and J ends, which lost 3 bases and 3 bases, there was a span of 12 bases. The CDR3 is made up of 14 amino acids. In germline, CDR1 is MNHEY, CDR2 SMNVEV (reference sequence). CDR3 in amino acids: CASSFSPRGYEQYF. In DNA, the CDR3 is TGTGCCAGCAGTTTCTCCCCCAGGGGCTACGAGCAGTACTTC.